These 6 T cell receptor beta chains share one sample of origin, sequenced in a study of cytomegalovirus exposure and HLA in healthy donors. A multiplex PCR was run with 60 Vbeta primers and 13 Jbeta primers. The table came from immunoSEQ multiplex PCR; TCRdb's copy has only in-frame clones and leaves some out. Counted here are about 92,000 clones, 65% to 80% occurring once; the ten biggest clones make up about a sixth. The sequencing input was PBMCs. The source is a woman between 18 and 29 years old in good health and CMV-seropositive.

J is TRBJ2-5 and V is TRBV7-2, with 10 bases identical to TRBD2. CDR1 is SGHTA and CDR2 is FQGNSA in the germline V gene. V was clipped by 3 bases and J by 1 base; unmatched bases: 5. This CDR3 region has 16 residues. CDR3 coding DNA: TGTGCCAGCAGCTTGGGAGCGGGGGGGCTCCAAGAGACCCAGTACTTC. Translated: CASSLGAGGLQETQYF.

This clone was seen a few times. V gene TRBV7-8 combines with J gene TRBJ2-7; 10 bases are a match to TRBD2. After removal of 2 bases from V and 2 bases from J, the junction contained 9 bases not matched to a gene. There are 17 residues in the CDR3. The germline V gene has CDR1 SGHVS and CDR2 FQNEAQ. This CDR3 reads CASSLRVAGGRTYEQYF. The CDR3 bases are TGTGCCAGCAGCTTACGAGTAGCGGGAGGCAGGACCTACGAGCAGTACTTC.

The CDR3 loop reads CASSVGGGMNTEAFF. CDR3 DNA: TGTGCCAGCAGCGTAGGGGGGGGGATGAACACTGAAGCTTTCTTT. V usage is TRBV9 and J usage is TRBJ1-1; tentatively, D is TRBD1 (5 bases). The CDR3 has 15 residues. The V end was cut by 0 bases, the J end by 0 bases, with 9 bases between. Germline CDR1 and CDR2: SGDLS and YYNGEE. Variable domain in full (rest from reference TRBV9 and TRBJ1-1): DSGVTQTPKHLITATGQRVTLRCSPRSGDLSVYWYQQSLDQGLQFLIQYYNGEERAKGNILERFSAQQFPDLHSELNLSSLELGDSALYFCASSVGGGMNTEAFFGQGTRLTVV.

The sample holds many counts of this clone. The gene calls are TRBV6-5 and TRBJ2-7, with TRBD1 matching over 10 bases. There are 16 residues in the CDR3. Germline CDR1 and CDR2: MNHEY and SVGAGI. The junction had 12 bases not matched to a gene; V was cut back by 4 bases and J by 6 bases. CDR3 DNA sequence: TGTGCCAGCAGTTCCGTAAGGGACAGGGGAGACGGCGAGCAGTACTTC. Protein product: CASSSVRDRGDGEQYF.

With respect to this clone: Additional DNA sequences in this sample encode the identical CDR3. CDR3 loop: CSVRTGGNYGYTF. The CDR3 region has the DNA TGCAGCGTTAGGACAGGGGGAAACTATGGCTACACCTTC. V gene TRBV29-1 combines with J gene TRBJ1-2; 10 nucleotides align to TRBD1. CDR1 SQVTM and CDR2 ANQGSEA come from the germline V gene. After removal of 5 bases from V and 2 bases from J, the junction contained 2 bases not matched to a gene. The CDR3 totals 13 residues.

The chain joins TRBV7-8 to TRBJ2-7, with 8 nucleotides matching TRBD1. There are 15 residues in the CDR3. The junction had 4 bases not matched to a gene; V was cut back by 3 bases and J by 0 bases. Germline V gene data show CDR1 as SGHVS and CDR2 as FQNEAQ. The CDR3 here is CASSFRTGSSYEQYF. DNA for the CDR3: TGTGCCAGCAGCTTCCGGACAGGGAGCTCCTACGAGCAGTACTTC.